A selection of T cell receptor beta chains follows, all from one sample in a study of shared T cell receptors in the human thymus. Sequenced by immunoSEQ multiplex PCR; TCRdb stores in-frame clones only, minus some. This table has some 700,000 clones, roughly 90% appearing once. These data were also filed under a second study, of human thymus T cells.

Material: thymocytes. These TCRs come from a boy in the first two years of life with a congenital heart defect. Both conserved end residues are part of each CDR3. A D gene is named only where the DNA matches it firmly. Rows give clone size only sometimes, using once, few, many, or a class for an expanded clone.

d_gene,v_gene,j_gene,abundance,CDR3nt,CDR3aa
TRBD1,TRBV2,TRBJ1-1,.,TGTGCCAGCAGTGAACCGCCGAGGGGGCGACGGTTACGAGCTTTCTTT,CASSEPPRGRRLRAFF
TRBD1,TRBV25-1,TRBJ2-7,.,TGTGCCAGCATTGACAGGGGTGAGTACGAGCAGTACTTC,CASIDRGEYEQYF
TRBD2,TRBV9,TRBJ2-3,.,TGTGCCAGCAGCCCGGGACTAGCGGGAGTTTTGGCCACAGATACGCAGTATTTT,CASSPGLAGVLATDTQYF
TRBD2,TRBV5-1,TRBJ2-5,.,TGCGCCAGCAGCTTGGAAGGACTAGCGGGAGGGCCCCAAGAGACCCAGTACTTC,CASSLEGLAGGPQETQYF
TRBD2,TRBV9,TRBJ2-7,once,TGTGCCAGCAGCGGGCCGACTAGCGGGAGGCCCCCTGATCCGTGTCAGTACTTC,CASSGPTSGRPPDPCQYF
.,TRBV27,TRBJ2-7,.,TGTGCCAGCAGTTCCAGTCCCTACGAGCAGTACTTC,CASSSSPYEQYF
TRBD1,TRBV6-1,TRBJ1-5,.,TGTGCCAGCACCTTGGGACAGCTAAATCAGCCCCAGCATTTT,CASTLGQLNQPQHF
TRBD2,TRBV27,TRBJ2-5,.,TGTGCCAGCAGGTTAGCGGGGTTCCAAGAGACCCAGTACTTC,CASRLAGFQETQYF
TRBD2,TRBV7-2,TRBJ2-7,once,TGTGCCAGCAGCTTAGTCCAGCGGGACCTCTCCTACGAGCAGTACTTC,CASSLVQRDLSYEQYF
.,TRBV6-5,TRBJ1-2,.,TGTGCCAGCAGTTACTCTCGGTGCAATCTCCGGTATGGCTACACCTTC,CASSYSRCNLRYGYTF
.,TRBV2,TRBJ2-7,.,TGTGCCAGCATCCAGGCTCCCCCGTCTGAGGAGCAGTACTTC,CASIQAPPSEEQYF
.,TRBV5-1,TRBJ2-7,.,TGCGCCAGCAGCTTGGCGCGGGACCACGAGCAGTACTTC,CASSLARDHEQYF
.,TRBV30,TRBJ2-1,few,TGTGCCTGCGTGGACTTGAGCCTGAATGAGCAGTTCTTC,CACVDLSLNEQFF
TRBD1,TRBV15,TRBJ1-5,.,TGTGCCACCAGCAGAGATCTTGTCAGGGGGCGTAGGGTTGGCAATCAGCCCCAGCATTTT,CATSRDLVRGRRVGNQPQHF
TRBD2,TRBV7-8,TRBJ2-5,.,TGTGCCAGCACCACGGGGCGGGAGGGGGAGACCCAGTACTTC,CASTTGREGETQYF
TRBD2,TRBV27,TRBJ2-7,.,TGTGCCAGCAGTCACCGACTAGCGGGAGGGTTCTACGAGCAGTACTTC,CASSHRLAGGFYEQYF
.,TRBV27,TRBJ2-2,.,TGTGCCAGCAATTTTGAGGGAGGAACCGGGGAGCTGTTTTTT,CASNFEGGTGELFF
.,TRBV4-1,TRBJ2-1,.,TGCGCCAGCAGCCAACTAGCGATTCCGAACAATGAGCAGTTCTTC,CASSQLAIPNNEQFF
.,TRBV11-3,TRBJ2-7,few,TGTGCCAGCAGCTTGGGGGCTCGAGAGGGGGACGAGCAGTACTTC,CASSLGAREGDEQYF
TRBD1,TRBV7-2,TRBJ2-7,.,TGTGCCAGCAGCTCCTCGACAGGGGGGCCTTCCTACGAGCAGTACTTC,CASSSSTGGPSYEQYF
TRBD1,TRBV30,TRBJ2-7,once,TGTGCCTGGACCCGCGATGCCACAGGGGTAGTTTACGAGCAGTACTTC,CAWTRDATGVVYEQYF
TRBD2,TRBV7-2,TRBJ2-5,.,TGTGCCAGCAGCCCTCGGATAGCGGGAGGGCCCGGGTTGGAGACCCAGTACTTC,CASSPRIAGGPGLETQYF
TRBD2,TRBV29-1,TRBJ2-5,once,TGCAGCGTTGCTGGTGACCAAGCGGGAGGAGGGGAAGAGACCCAGTACTTC,CSVAGDQAGGGEETQYF
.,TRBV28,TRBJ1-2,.,TGTGCCAGCAGCTCCGCGTCGGATGGCTACACCTTC,CASSSASDGYTF
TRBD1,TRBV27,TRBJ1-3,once,TGTGCCAGCAGTTCTCTGGGACAGGGCCACACCATATATTTT,CASSSLGQGHTIYF
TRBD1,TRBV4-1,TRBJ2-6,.,TGCGCCAGCAGCCAAGTCGTCAATGGACAGGACCCCCGCTCTGGAGCCAACGTCCTGACTTTC,CASSQVVNGQDPRSGANVLTF
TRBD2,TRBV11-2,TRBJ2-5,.,TGTGCCAGCAGCTTAGGGTCCCAGCGGGAGGGTTTTACCCAAGAGACCCAGTACTTC,CASSLGSQREGFTQETQYF
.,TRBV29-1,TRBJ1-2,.,TGCAGCGTTGAAGACCCACAGAGAAGGTTCCCTACTAACTATGGCTACACCTTC,CSVEDPQRRFPTNYGYTF
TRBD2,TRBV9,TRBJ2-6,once,TGTGCCAGCAGCTCTCCGAAAGGTGATCCCTCCCGGGGGAGGGCTGGGGCCAACGTCCTGACTTTC,CASSSPKGDPSRGRAGANVLTF
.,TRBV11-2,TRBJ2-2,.,TGTGCCAGCAGCCACTTCGGGGCGGGAACCCACGGGGAGCTGTTTTTT,CASSHFGAGTHGELFF
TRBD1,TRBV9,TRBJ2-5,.,TGTGCCAGCAGCGCGAGACAGGGGGCAAGAGAGACCCAGTACTTC,CASSARQGARETQYF
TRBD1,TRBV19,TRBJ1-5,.,TGTGCCAGTACCATAGCAGGGGGCGGGGAGAGAAATCAGCCCCAGCATTTT,CASTIAGGGERNQPQHF
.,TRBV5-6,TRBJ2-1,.,TGTGCCAGCAGCGAAGCTAGTAATGAGCAGTTCTTC,CASSEASNEQFF
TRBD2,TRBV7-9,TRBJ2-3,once,TGTGCCAGCAGCTGGGTCTCTTTAGCGGGAGAGTGGGCAGATACGCAGTATTTT,CASSWVSLAGEWADTQYF
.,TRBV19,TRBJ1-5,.,TGTGCCAGTAGTATAGACAGGGGTCAGCCCCAGCATTTT,CASSIDRGQPQHF
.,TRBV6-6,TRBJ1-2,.,TGTGCCAGCAGTCCTGCGTGGGGCAGGGGCTACACCTTC,CASSPAWGRGYTF
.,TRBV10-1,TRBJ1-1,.,TGCGCCAGCAGTGAGGGGAGGGTTTATCGAAACACTGAAGCTTTCTTT,CASSEGRVYRNTEAFF
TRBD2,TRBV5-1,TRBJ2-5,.,TGCGCCAGCAGACTCAATCCAACTCCAGGGAGGGGAGAGACCCAGTACTTC,CASRLNPTPGRGETQYF
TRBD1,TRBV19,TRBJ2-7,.,TGTGCCAGTAGTATAGTGAGGGGACAGGGCCAATCCTACGAGCAGTACTTC,CASSIVRGQGQSYEQYF
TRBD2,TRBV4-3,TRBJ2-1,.,TGCGCCAGCAGCCACCGGACTAGCGGGAGCTCCTACAATGAGCAGTTCTTC,CASSHRTSGSSYNEQFF
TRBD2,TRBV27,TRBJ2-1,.,TGTGCCAGCAGTTCGCTAGCGGGAGACAGTAATGAGCAGTTCTTC,CASSSLAGDSNEQFF
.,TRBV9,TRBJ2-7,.,TGTGCCAGCAGCGTAGGGGGGGAACCCTCGGGGGAGCTCGGGTACCCCTACGAGCAGTACTTC,CASSVGGEPSGELGYPYEQYF
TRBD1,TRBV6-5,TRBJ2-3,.,TGTGCCAGCAGTTTACCGGGACAGGGGACAGATACGCAGTATTTT,CASSLPGQGTDTQYF
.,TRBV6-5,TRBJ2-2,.,TGTGCCAGCAGTTCCTACCGGGACACCTCACCCGGGGAGCTGTTTTTT,CASSSYRDTSPGELFF
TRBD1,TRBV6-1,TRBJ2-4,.,TGTGCCAGCAGTAGGTACAGGGGCCTGAGGGTCATTCAGTACTTC,CASSRYRGLRVIQYF
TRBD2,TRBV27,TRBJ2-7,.,TGTGCCAGCAGTTTATCGGGGGAAAGCGGGAGGTCCTACGAGCAGTACTTC,CASSLSGESGRSYEQYF
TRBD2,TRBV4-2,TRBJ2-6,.,TGTGCCAGCAGCCTGGGGCGGGAGATCTCTGGGGCCAACGTCCTGACTTTC,CASSLGREISGANVLTF
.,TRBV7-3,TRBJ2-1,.,TGTGCCAGCAGCTCCCTAGTTAATAGCTCCTACAATGAGCAGTTCTTC,CASSSLVNSSYNEQFF
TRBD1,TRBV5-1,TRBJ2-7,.,TGCGCCAGCAGCTTCCTCGTAGGGGGCGACGAGCAGTACTTC,CASSFLVGGDEQYF
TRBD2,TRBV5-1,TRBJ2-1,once,TGCGCCAGCAGCTTGGCCCTTAGCGGGATAGGATACAATGAGCAGTTCTTC,CASSLALSGIGYNEQFF
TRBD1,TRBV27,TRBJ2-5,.,TGTGCCAGCAGTTTTGATGGACAGGGGGAGCAGTACTTC,CASSFDGQGEQYF
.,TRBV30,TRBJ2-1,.,TGTGCCTGGACTCCCAGGGGGGACCACAATGAGCAGTTCTTC,CAWTPRGDHNEQFF
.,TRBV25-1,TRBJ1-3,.,TGTGCCAGCAGTGGTGCAGGGAGGGTACCTGGAAACACCATATATTTT,CASSGAGRVPGNTIYF
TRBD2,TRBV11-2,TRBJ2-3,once,TGTGCCAGCAGCTTTTGGCAGGATCGGCGGGAGAGAGATACGCAGTATTTT,CASSFWQDRRERDTQYF
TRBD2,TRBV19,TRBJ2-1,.,TGTGCCAGTACCCCGGGGGGACTAGCGGGACCCAATGAGCAGTTCTTC,CASTPGGLAGPNEQFF